The table lists the clone carrying this T cell receptor beta chain with many counts. This record belongs to a study of T cells in Graves' hyperthyroidism and ophthalmopathy. Study-wide context: It was at initial diagnosis, before any treatment, that peripheral blood was collected.

Out of 8.5 to 10 ml of fresh peripheral blood came the PBMCs. RNA transcripts provided the source from which TCR beta CDR3 regions were amplified. The primer set for the first-round RT-PCR of the TCR CDR3 was HTBI. One entry per CDR3 protein, called by TCRdb with MiXCR from the multiplex PCR reads. The sample comprises approximately 420,000 distinct CDR3 sequences, approximately 14% of which are singletons, and 4% to 6.5% rests with the top ten. CDR3 length: 15 amino acids. V shed 5 bases, J shed 5 bases, and the junction held 5 bases outside the gene matches. This receptor was taken from a woman aged 18-29 years with Graves' hyperthyroidism. Sequenced: blood. V and J are TRBV12-3 or TRBV12-4 and TRBJ2-2; 10 nucleotides match TRBD1. In DNA, the CDR3 is TGTGCCAGCAGTGCGTTGGGACAGGGGACCGGGGAGCTGTTTTTT. Translating it yields CASSALGQGTGELFF.